This T cell receptor beta chain was recorded in a study of shared clonotypes between healthy human individuals. V shed 10 bases, J shed 3 bases, and the junction held 9 bases outside the gene matches. Germline CDR1 ENHRY, CDR2 SYGVKD. The CDR3 loop spans 13 amino acids. Donors, healthy HIV-negative adults, lacked recent acute infections or vaccinations. The table came from immunoSEQ multiplex PCR; TCRdb's copy has only in-frame clones and leaves some out. The repertoire consists of over a million clones, with roughly 96% occurring once and the leading ten covering approximately 1%. Specimen: naive CD4+ T cells sorted from blood. The subset here: CD45RA+ positively selected. This receptor was obtained from a young man in good health. This chain uses TRBV10-3 with TRBJ2-7; 7 nucleotides line up with TRBD1. This chain's CDR3 is CATNSGTVYEQYF. DNA for the CDR3: TGTGCCACCAACTCCGGGACAGTCTACGAGCAGTACTTC.